The rows below give T cell receptor beta chains drawn from one sample of a study of blood T cell repertoires in COVID-19. Profiled with immunoSEQ multiplex PCR; TCRdb holds only in-frame clones, not every one. The table lists roughly 200,000 clones, about three quarters of them singletons, with roughly 6% in the top ten. The sequencing sample was made of peripheral blood. These receptors came from a woman in her 70s with acute or convalescent COVID-19. Each CDR3 is given with its conserved first and last residue. A D gene is named only where the DNA matches it firmly. Clone size is given for some rows only: seen once, a few or many times, or a class if the clone is expanded.

J gene,clone size,V gene,D gene,CDR3 DNA,CDR3 protein
TRBJ2-3,-,TRBV24-1,-,TGTGCCACCAGTGGCACAACAGATACGCAGTATTTT,CATSGTTDTQYF
TRBJ2-1,few,TRBV30,TRBD2,TGTGCCTGGAGTTTATCTAGCGGGACAAAAAACAATGAGCAGTTCTTC,CAWSLSSGTKNNEQFF
TRBJ1-6,-,TRBV19,-,TGTGCCAGTAGTTCACGTCGTGGAGGCTTCAAGTCACCCCTCCACTTT,CASSSRRGGFKSPLHF
TRBJ2-2,-,TRBV10-3,TRBD2,TGTGCCACCGGGGGACTAGCGGCCAACACCGGGGAGCTGTTTTTT,CATGGLAANTGELFF
TRBJ2-2,-,TRBV28,-,TGTGCCAGCAGTCTAACAGGGTCCGGGGAGCTGTTTTTT,CASSLTGSGELFF
TRBJ1-6,-,TRBV2,-,TGTGCCAGCAGTAGTTTCCGGGGAAATTCACCCCTCCACTTT,CASSSFRGNSPLHF
TRBJ2-2,few,TRBV30,-,TGTGCCTGGAGTGTACCTTCACACCGTTGGACCGGGGAGCTGTTTTTT,CAWSVPSHRWTGELFF
TRBJ2-2,-,TRBV12-3/TRBV12-4,-,TGTGCCAGCAGTTTAGCAGAGTCCGGGGAGCTGTTTTTT,CASSLAESGELFF
TRBJ2-3,-,TRBV18,-,TGTGCCAGCTCCCGAGGGCCAGCAGATACGCAGTATTTT,CASSRGPADTQYF
TRBJ2-5,few,TRBV20-1,-,TGCAGTGCTCCTCAAGAGACCCAGTACTTC,CSAPQETQYF
TRBJ2-7,-,TRBV19,TRBD1,TGTGCCAGTAGTTCCACAGGACAGGGAAGGGTGCAGTACTTC,CASSSTGQGRVQYF
TRBJ2-1,-,TRBV7-8,TRBD2,TGTGCCAGCAGCTGGGTAGCGGGAGACCTAGCCGCGCAGTTCTTC,CASSWVAGDLAAQFF
TRBJ1-2,-,TRBV25-1,TRBD1,TGTGCCAGCAGTGAATCCGACAGGGGGAGAGACGGCTACACCTTC,CASSESDRGRDGYTF
TRBJ2-7,-,TRBV3-1/TRBV3-2,-,TGTGCCAGCAGCCAACTAGCGACGAACTACGAGCAGTACTTC,CASSQLATNYEQYF
TRBJ2-4,-,TRBV15,TRBD2,TGTGCTTGTAGCGGGAGCGGGATGGGCATTCAGTACTTC,CACSGSGMGIQYF
TRBJ1-1,-,TRBV5-1,-,TGCGCCAGCAGCTTGGTAAGGGGGACTGAAGCTTTCTTT,CASSLVRGTEAFF
TRBJ2-2,-,TRBV18,TRBD2,TGTGCCAGCTCACTCCAGCGGGAGGAGCTGTTTTTT,CASSLQREELFF
TRBJ1-3,-,TRBV6-5,-,TGTGCCAGCAGGGAGATGGTGGGAAACACCATATATTTT,CASREMVGNTIYF
TRBJ2-3,-,TRBV19,-,TGTGCCAGTACTCCGAACGGTGGAAGTCTACACTACCGTTACACAGATACGCAGTATTTT,CASTPNGGSLHYRYTDTQYF
TRBJ2-2,-,TRBV30,-,TGTGCCTGGAGTTCCAGGGAGCTGTTTTTT,CAWSSRELFF
TRBJ1-1,-,TRBV7-3,-,TGTGCCAGCAGCCCGACAGTGAACACTGAAGCTTTCTTT,CASSPTVNTEAFF
TRBJ1-6,-,TRBV10-2,-,TGCGCCAGCAGTGAGTCTGGGGAGGGTCGCTCACCCCTCCACTTT,CASSESGEGRSPLHF
TRBJ1-2,-,TRBV28,-,TGTGCCAGCAGTTTGATCGTCCAGATGGCTAACTATGGCTACACCTTC,CASSLIVQMANYGYTF
TRBJ1-1,-,TRBV5-5,-,TGTGCCAGCAGCTTGGCCGCAGGGAGGGAAACTGAAGCTTTCTTT,CASSLAAGRETEAFF
TRBJ1-2,-,TRBV10-1,-,TGCGCCAGCAGGGCCTCGACAGTTAACTATGGCCACACCTTC,CASRASTVNYGHTF
TRBJ2-7,once,TRBV12-3/TRBV12-4,TRBD2,TGTGCCAGCAGCCCCCGGGGAGGGTACGAGCAGTACTTC,CASSPRGGYEQYF
TRBJ1-1,-,TRBV6-6,-,TGTGCCAGCAGTTATTCATCTGGGCAGATTGAAGCTTTCTTT,CASSYSSGQIEAFF
TRBJ2-7,-,TRBV25-1,-,TGTGCCAGCAGTGACCGGATGGACAGCTACGAGCAGTACTTC,CASSDRMDSYEQYF
TRBJ2-1,-,TRBV19,TRBD2,TGTGCCAGTAGTAGGGGACTAGCGGGAGGGCACAATGAGCAGTTCTTC,CASSRGLAGGHNEQFF
TRBJ2-1,-,TRBV29-1,TRBD2,TGCAGCGTTGAAGATGAGCGGGGACTAGCGGGATACAATGAGCAGTTCTTC,CSVEDERGLAGYNEQFF
TRBJ2-2,few,TRBV7-2,TRBD1,TGTGCCAGCAGCCGTGGGACAGCAACTACCCCAACCGGGGAGCTGTTTTTT,CASSRGTATTPTGELFF
TRBJ2-1,-,TRBV5-4,-,TGTGCCAGCAGCTTCTTAGCGAATGAGCAGTTCTTC,CASSFLANEQFF
TRBJ2-3,-,TRBV28,TRBD2,TGTGCCAGCAGTGCCCGGGCTAGCGGGAGACATACGCAGTATTTT,CASSARASGRHTQYF
TRBJ2-2,once,TRBV2,TRBD1,TGTGCCAGCAGTGTCTTGGGGACAGAGAACACCGGGGAGCTGTTTTTT,CASSVLGTENTGELFF
TRBJ2-4,-,TRBV19,-,TGTGCCAGTAGTATAAGTGTCGCGGGAATCCAAAACATTCAGTACTTC,CASSISVAGIQNIQYF
TRBJ1-6,few,TRBV10-3,-,TGTGCCATCAGTGACTGGGGGCAGGGTTCACCCCTCCACTTT,CAISDWGQGSPLHF
TRBJ2-5,-,TRBV5-1,TRBD1,TGCGCCAGCGGGACAGGGGTCCAAGAGACCCAGTACTTC,CASGTGVQETQYF
TRBJ2-5,-,TRBV14,TRBD2,TGTGCCAGCAGCCAAGACCCGAAGGGGACGGGGGGTTCTCAGACCCAGTACTTC,CASSQDPKGTGGSQTQYF
TRBJ2-7,-,TRBV20-1,-,TGCAGTGCTAGTCGTAGGAGCGGCGAGCAGTACTTC,CSASRRSGEQYF
TRBJ2-2,-,TRBV4-2,TRBD1,TGTGCCAGCAGCCAAGGGGACAGGGGGTTCGCCGGGGAGCTGTTTTTT,CASSQGDRGFAGELFF
TRBJ1-2,-,TRBV7-3,-,TGTGCCAGCAGCTTAGACGGGAAAAACTATGGCTACACCTTC,CASSLDGKNYGYTF